This T cell receptor beta chain originates from a study of blood T cell repertoires in COVID-19. Study information: Acute-phase and convalescent COVID-19 samples originated in the United States, Italy and Spain. PBMCs, B-cell-depleted T cells, or T cells were the source of the cDNA or gDNA that made up the material.

Source study methods: The assay estimated nucleated cells by amplifying reference gene primers. The method was immunoSEQ multiplex PCR; TCRdb's version includes in-frame clones alone and lacks a portion of them. For V, J and clone size, that table is used; D and trimming come from the DNA. The sample has about 80,000 clones; around 89% are singletons. Sample: peripheral blood. The receptor's source is a woman older than 75 with acute or convalescent COVID-19.

The CDR3 nucleotides read TGTGCCAGCAGCCCGGGGTCTGGCTACACCTTC. Its translation is CASSPGSGYTF. The chain carries TRBV7-2 and TRBJ1-2; D remains ambiguous. Germline V gene data show CDR1 as SGHTA and CDR2 as FQGNSA. Trimming took 5 bases from V and 7 from J, leaving 8 bases between them. The CDR3 runs to 11 residues.